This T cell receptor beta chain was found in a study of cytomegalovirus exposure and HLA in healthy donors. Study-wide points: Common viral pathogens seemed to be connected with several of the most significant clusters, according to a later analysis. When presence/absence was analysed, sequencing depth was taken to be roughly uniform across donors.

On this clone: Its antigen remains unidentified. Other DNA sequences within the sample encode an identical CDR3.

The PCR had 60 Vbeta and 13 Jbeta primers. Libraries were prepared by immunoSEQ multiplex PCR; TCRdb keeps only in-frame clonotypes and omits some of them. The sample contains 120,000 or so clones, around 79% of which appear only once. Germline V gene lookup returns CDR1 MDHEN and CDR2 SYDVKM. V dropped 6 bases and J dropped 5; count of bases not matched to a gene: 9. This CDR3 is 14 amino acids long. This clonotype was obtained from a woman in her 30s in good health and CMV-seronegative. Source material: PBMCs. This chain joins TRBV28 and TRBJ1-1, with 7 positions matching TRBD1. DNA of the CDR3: TGTGCCAGCAGCTTCATTTCAGGGGGAACTGAAGCTTTCTTT. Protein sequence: CASSFISGGTEAFF.